A single sample is the source of the 18 T cell receptor beta chains below, sequenced in a study of technical replicates of blood from a handful of donors. Only in-frame clones appear in the TCRdb table, and some are missing; sequencing was by immunoSEQ multiplex PCR. The data hold more than 80,000 clones, with approximately 95% observed a single time. The sample was T cells isolated from PBMCs. The receptors were gathered from a human donor in good health.

The V call is TRBV7-9, the J call TRBJ2-1; TRBD1 matches at 7 bases. Germline CDR1 is SEHNR and CDR2 is FQNEAQ (reference sequence). V dropped 5 bases and J dropped 2; count of bases not matched to a gene: 15. The CDR3 totals 18 residues. CDR3 sequence reads: CASSAQTGILITYNEQFF. In DNA, the CDR3 is TGTGCCAGCAGCGCCCAGACAGGGATTCTGATTACCTACAATGAGCAGTTCTTC.

In this sample, this clone turned up once. The V gene is TRBV13, the J gene TRBJ2-7; 13 bases are a match to TRBD2. Germline lookup yields CDR1 PRHDT and CDR2 FYEKMQ (reference sequence). The CDR3 runs to 15 residues. V was pared by 4 bases and J by 1 base, with 1 base of the junction left unmatched. In nucleotides, the CDR3 is TGTGCCAGCAGCTGGGGACTAGCGGGATCCTACGAGCAGTACTTC. It is translated as CASSWGLAGSYEQYF.

The chain has TRBV9 and TRBJ1-1, with D hard to call. Germline V lookup: CDR1 SGDLS, CDR2 YYNGEE. This CDR3 region has 13 residues. Trimming cost V 3 bases and J 1 base, with 7 bases left between them. CDR3 loop: CASSEETNTEAFF. CDR3 DNA sequence: TGTGCCAGCAGCGAGGAGACGAACACTGAAGCTTTCTTT.

The chain employs TRBV5-6 and TRBJ1-2, with D perhaps matching TRBD1 (5 bases). V shed 4 bases and J shed 3 bases, with 10 bases lying between them. This CDR3 is built from 13 residues. Germline V gene sequence: CDR1 SGHDT, CDR2 YYEEEE. The DNA for the CDR3 is TGTGCCAGCAGCCCCAGGGTCGACTATGGCTACACCTTC. The encoded protein is CASSPRVDYGYTF.

This rearrangement joins TRBV28 to TRBJ2-2; possibly TRBD2 for D (5 bases). CDR1 is MDHEN, CDR2 SYDVKM, per germline. This CDR3 contains 13 residues. The ends were cut back, 8 bases at V and 3 bases at J, with 10 bases in the middle. This CDR3 reads CASGRWDTGELFF. The CDR3 nucleotides are TGTGCCAGCGGGAGATGGGACACCGGGGAGCTGTTTTTT.

The rearrangement joins TRBV7-3 to TRBJ2-3; D may be TRBD1 (5 bases). Germline loops: CDR1 SGHTA, CDR2 FQGTGA. The CDR3 runs 14 residues. Trimming left V 5 bases short and J 4 bases short, with 13 bases between. The CDR3 DNA reads TGTGCCAGCAGCCCAGGGCTCGGCTCAGATACGCAGTATTTT. It yields the protein CASSPGLGSDTQYF.

Only one count was recorded for this clone. The chain carries TRBV6-5 and TRBJ2-2; 8 bases are shared with TRBD1. The CDR3 contains 15 residues. Germline V CDR1 and CDR2: MNHEY, SVGAGI. With V trimmed by 4 bases and J by 7 bases, 8 bases remained unmatched. The chain's CDR3 is CASSSRQGIIGELFF. CDR3 sequence (DNA): TGTGCCAGCAGTTCCCGACAGGGGATTATCGGGGAGCTGTTTTTT.

V usage is TRBV19 and J usage is TRBJ2-2, with D possibly matching TRBD1 (6 bases). Germline V gene lookup returns CDR1 LNHDA and CDR2 SQIVND (reference sequence). CDR3 length equals 16 residues. Trimming removed 0 bases from V and 2 bases from J, with 10 bases in between. The CDR3 loop reads CASSIDRDINTGELFF. CDR3 nucleotides: TGTGCCAGTAGTATAGACCGGGACATCAACACCGGGGAGCTGTTTTTT. The whole variable domain, filled in from reference TRBV19 and TRBJ2-2, reads DGGITQSPKYLFRKEGQNVTLSCEQNLNHDAMYWYRQDPGQGLRLIYYSQIVNDFQKGDIAEGYSVSREKKESFPLTVTSAQKNPTAFYLCASSIDRDINTGELFFGEGSRLTVL.

The chain has TRBV6-5 and TRBJ1-5; no clear D. V was trimmed by 6 bases and J by 5 bases, leaving 11 bases between them. The CDR3 runs 13 residues. Germline V lookup: CDR1 MNHEY, CDR2 SVGAGI. The CDR3 here is CASRRQIHQPQHF. DNA for the CDR3: TGTGCCAGCAGGAGGCAGATCCATCAGCCCCAGCATTTT.

V gene TRBV2 combines with J gene TRBJ2-7, with a tentative D call TRBD1 (6 bases). This CDR3 has 15 residues. Germline V CDR1 and CDR2: SNHLY, FYNNEI. Between the trimmed V and J ends, which lost 2 bases and 0 bases, there was a span of 11 bases. The CDR3 DNA follows: TGTGCCAGCAGTGAAAGGACAGATAACTCCTACGAGCAGTACTTC. Protein product: CASSERTDNSYEQYF.

The J gene is TRBJ2-2, the V gene TRBV6-5; 9 bases align to TRBD2. Germline V CDR1 and CDR2: MNHEY, SVGAGI. The CDR3 length is 16 residues. With V trimmed by 4 bases and J by 1 base, 4 bases remained unmatched. The CDR3 loop reads CASSFLTSGNTGELFF. CDR3 bases: TGTGCCAGCAGTTTCCTGACTAGCGGGAACACCGGGGAGCTGTTTTTT.

Here the CDR3 reads CASSLLGQGTGGYTF. CDR3 coding DNA: TGTGCCAGCAGCTTGCTTGGACAGGGAACTGGTGGCTACACCTTC. The chain employs TRBV5-6 and TRBJ1-2; 8 nucleotides agree with TRBD1. Per germline, CDR1 SGHDT and CDR2 YYEEEE. The CDR3 is made up of 15 amino acids. The V gene end was trimmed by 1 base and the J gene end by 7 bases; junction bases not matched to a gene: 9.

The gene calls are TRBV2 and TRBJ1-1; tentative D call: TRBD1 (6 bases). The V gene lost 6 bases and the J gene lost 4 bases, with 12 bases spanning the gap. From germline, CDR1 is SNHLY and CDR2 FYNNEI. The length of the CDR3 is 13 residues. As DNA, the CDR3 is TGTGCCAGCAGACCGGACAGCTCCACTGAAGCTTTCTTT. Translated: CASRPDSSTEAFF.

The chain is built from TRBV4-2 and TRBJ2-1, with D perhaps matching TRBD2 (6 bases). Germline CDR1 LGHNA, CDR2 YNFKEQ. This CDR3 contains 14 residues. Trimming took 1 base from V and 2 from J, leaving 6 bases between them. Here the CDR3 reads CASSQGGAYNEQFF. The CDR3 nucleotides are TGTGCCAGCAGCCAAGGCGGGGCCTACAATGAGCAGTTCTTC.

This chain connects TRBV6-1 to TRBJ2-1; a possible D gene is TRBD1 (6 bases). Per the germline V gene, CDR1 is MNHNS and CDR2 is SASEGT. The CDR3 has 11 residues. The V gene lost 5 bases and the J gene lost 7 bases, with 6 bases spanning the gap. CDR3 residues: CASSQGNEQFF. CDR3 nucleotides: TGTGCCAGCAGTCAGGGGAATGAGCAGTTCTTC.

This chain uses TRBV28 with TRBJ2-7; D gene uncertain. Looked up from germline, CDR1 is MDHEN and CDR2 is SYDVKM. The length of the CDR3 is 13 residues. V dropped 3 bases and J dropped 0 bases, with 6 bases sitting between them. CDR3 coding DNA: TGTGCCAGCAGTTTCCTCAGCTCCTACGAGCAGTACTTC. Amino acids: CASSFLSSYEQYF.

The chain combines TRBV9 with TRBJ2-2; D might be TRBD2 (5 bases). CDR3 length: 18 amino acids. V shed 0 bases and J shed 7 bases, with 22 bases lying between them. Germline V CDR1 and CDR2: SGDLS, YYNGEE. The CDR3 spells CASSVALGLAGMGGELFF. The CDR3 DNA is TGTGCCAGCAGCGTAGCACTAGGGCTAGCCGGAATGGGCGGGGAGCTGTTTTTT.

This clone occurred a few times. The V and J genes are TRBV6-4 and TRBJ1-2, with D possibly matching TRBD1 (5 bases). From germline, CDR1 is MRHNA and CDR2 SNTAGT. The CDR3 totals 16 residues. With 0 bases removed from V and 3 bases from J, the gap between germline ends came to 14 bases. The CDR3 DNA is TGTGCCAGCAGTGACTCGAAACAGGATCTTTACTATGGCTACACCTTC. This translates into CASSDSKQDLYYGYTF.